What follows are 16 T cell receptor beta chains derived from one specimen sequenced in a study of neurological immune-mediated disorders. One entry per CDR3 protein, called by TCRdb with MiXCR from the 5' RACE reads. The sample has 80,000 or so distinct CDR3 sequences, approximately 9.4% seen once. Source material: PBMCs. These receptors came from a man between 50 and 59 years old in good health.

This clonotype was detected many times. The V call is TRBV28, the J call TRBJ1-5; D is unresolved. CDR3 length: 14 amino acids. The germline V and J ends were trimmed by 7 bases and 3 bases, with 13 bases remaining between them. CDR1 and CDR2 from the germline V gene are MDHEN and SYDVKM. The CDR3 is CASTMRVLNQPQHF. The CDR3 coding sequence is TGTGCCAGCACCATGAGGGTCCTCAATCAGCCCCAGCATTTT.

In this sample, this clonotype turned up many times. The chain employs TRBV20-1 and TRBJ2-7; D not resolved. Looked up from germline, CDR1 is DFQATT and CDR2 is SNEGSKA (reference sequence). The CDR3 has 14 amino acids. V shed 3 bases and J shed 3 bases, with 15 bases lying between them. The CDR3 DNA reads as TGCAGTGCTAGGAGTGTGGTAGTCGTCTACGAGCAGTACTTC. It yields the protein CSARSVVVVYEQYF.

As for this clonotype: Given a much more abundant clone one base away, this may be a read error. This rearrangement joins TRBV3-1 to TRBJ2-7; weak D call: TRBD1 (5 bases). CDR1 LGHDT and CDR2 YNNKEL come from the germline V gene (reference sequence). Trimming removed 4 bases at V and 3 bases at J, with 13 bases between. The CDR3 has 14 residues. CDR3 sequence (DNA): TGTGCCAGCAGCCCCCGGTACAGGATCTACGAGCAGTACTTC. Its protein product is CASSPRYRIYEQYF.

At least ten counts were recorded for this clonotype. CDR3 in amino acids: CASRWTGEDTQYF. The CDR3 DNA sequence: TGTGCCAGCAGGTGGACAGGGGAGGATACGCAGTATTTT. V gene TRBV7-2 combines with J gene TRBJ2-3; 9 bases fit TRBD1. V lost 6 bases, J lost 6 bases, and 4 bases stayed unmatched. Germline V lookup: CDR1 SGHTA, CDR2 FQGNSA. The CDR3 runs to 13 residues.

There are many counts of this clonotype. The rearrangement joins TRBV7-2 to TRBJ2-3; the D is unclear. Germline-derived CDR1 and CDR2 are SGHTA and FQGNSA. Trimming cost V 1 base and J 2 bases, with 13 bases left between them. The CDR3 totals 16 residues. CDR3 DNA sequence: TGTGCCAGCAGCTTAGGGGCCGCTTCTTTCACAGATACGCAGTATTTT. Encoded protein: CASSLGAASFTDTQYF.

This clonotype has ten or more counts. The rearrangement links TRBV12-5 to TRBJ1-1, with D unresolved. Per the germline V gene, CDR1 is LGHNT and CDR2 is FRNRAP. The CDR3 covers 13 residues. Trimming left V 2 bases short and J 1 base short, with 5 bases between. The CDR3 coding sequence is TGTGCTAGTGGTTTGTCGGGGAACACTGAAGCTTTCTTT. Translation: CASGLSGNTEAFF.

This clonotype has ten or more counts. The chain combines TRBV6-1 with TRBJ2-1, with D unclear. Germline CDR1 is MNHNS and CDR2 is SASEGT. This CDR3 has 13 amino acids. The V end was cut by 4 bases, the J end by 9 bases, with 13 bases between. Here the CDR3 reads CASSGARVGEQFF. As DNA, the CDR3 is TGTGCCAGCAGTGGGGCCCGGGTAGGTGAGCAGTTCTTC.

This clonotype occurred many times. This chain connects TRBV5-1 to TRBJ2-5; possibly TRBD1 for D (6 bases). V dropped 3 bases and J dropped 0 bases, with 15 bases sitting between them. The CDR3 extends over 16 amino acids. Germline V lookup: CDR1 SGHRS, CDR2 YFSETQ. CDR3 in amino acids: CASSSVGHSYQETQYF. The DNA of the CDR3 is TGCGCCAGCAGCTCCGTGGGACACTCGTACCAAGAGACCCAGTACTTC.

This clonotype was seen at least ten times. CDR3 coding DNA: TGTGCCAGCAGCTTACACCTTACTCAGGGGAAGCAGTACTTC. Its translation is CASSLHLTQGKQYF. This sequence joins TRBV7-9 and TRBJ2-7; tentative D call: TRBD1 (6 bases). Per the germline V gene, CDR1 is SEHNR and CDR2 is FQNEAQ (reference sequence). Between the trimmed V and J ends, which lost 2 bases and 8 bases, there was a span of 16 bases. There are 14 residues in the CDR3.

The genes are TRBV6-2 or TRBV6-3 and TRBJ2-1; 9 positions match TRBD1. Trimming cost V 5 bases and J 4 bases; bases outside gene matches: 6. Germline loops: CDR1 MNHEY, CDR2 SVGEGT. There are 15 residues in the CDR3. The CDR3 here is CASSDRDRAYNEQFF. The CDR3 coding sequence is TGTGCCAGCAGTGACCGGGACAGGGCATACAATGAGCAGTTCTTC.

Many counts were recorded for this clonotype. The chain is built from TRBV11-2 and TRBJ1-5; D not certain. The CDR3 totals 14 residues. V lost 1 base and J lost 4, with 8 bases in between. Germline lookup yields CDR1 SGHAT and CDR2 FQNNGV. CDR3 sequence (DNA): TGTGCCAGCAGCTTAGGTCAGACAAATCAGCCCCAGCATTTT. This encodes CASSLGQTNQPQHF. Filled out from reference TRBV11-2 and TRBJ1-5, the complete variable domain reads EAGVAQSPRYKIIEKRQSVAFWCNPISGHATLYWYQQILGQGPKLLIQFQNNGVVDDSQLPKDRFSAERLKGVDSTLKIQPAKLEDSAVYLCASSLGQTNQPQHFGDGTRLSIL.

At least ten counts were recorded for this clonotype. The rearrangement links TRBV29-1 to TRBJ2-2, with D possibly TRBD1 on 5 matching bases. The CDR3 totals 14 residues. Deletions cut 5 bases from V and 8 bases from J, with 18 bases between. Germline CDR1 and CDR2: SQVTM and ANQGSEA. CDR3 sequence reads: CSVMDTDISGELFF. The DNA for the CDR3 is TGCAGCGTTATGGACACCGACATATCAGGGGAGCTGTTTTTT.

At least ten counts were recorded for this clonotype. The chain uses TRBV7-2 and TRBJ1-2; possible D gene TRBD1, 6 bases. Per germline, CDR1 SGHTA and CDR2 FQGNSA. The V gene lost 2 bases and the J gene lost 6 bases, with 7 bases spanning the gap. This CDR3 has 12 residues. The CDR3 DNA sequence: TGTGCCAGCAGCTTACAGGGGAATGGCTACACCTTC. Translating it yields CASSLQGNGYTF.

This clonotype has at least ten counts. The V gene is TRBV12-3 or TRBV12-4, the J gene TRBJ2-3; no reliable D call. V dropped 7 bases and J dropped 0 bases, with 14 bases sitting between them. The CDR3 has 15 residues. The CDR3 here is CASTPEWLSTDTQYF. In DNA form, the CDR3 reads TGTGCCAGCACCCCGGAGTGGTTGAGCACAGATACGCAGTATTTT.

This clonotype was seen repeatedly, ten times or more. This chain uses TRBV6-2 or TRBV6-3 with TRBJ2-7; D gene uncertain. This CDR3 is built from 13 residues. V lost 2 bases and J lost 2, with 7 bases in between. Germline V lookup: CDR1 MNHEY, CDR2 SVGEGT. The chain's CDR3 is CASSYQAAYEQYF. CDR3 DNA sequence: TGTGCCAGCAGTTACCAGGCGGCCTACGAGCAGTACTTC.

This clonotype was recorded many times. CDR3 loop: CASSPTSGKEETQYF. CDR3 DNA sequence: TGTGCCAGCAGCCCGACTAGCGGGAAGGAAGAGACCCAGTACTTC. V usage is TRBV7-7 and J usage is TRBJ2-5; TRBD2 agrees at 11 bases. This CDR3 is built from 15 residues. CDR1 and CDR2 from the germline V gene are SSHAT and FNYEAQ (reference sequence). J lost 3 bases, V lost 5 bases, and 5 bases had no gene match.